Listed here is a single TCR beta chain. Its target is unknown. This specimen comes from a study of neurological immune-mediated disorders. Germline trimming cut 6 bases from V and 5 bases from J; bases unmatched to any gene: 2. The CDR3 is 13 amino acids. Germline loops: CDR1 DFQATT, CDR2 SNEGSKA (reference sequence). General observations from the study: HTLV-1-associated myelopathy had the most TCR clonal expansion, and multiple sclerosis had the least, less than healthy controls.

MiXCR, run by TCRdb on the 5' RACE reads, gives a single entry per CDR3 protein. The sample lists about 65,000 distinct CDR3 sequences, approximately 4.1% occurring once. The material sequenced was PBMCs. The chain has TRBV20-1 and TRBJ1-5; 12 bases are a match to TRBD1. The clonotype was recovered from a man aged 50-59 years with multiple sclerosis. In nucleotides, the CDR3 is TGCAGTGCAGGGACAGGGGGCGATCAGCCCCAGCATTTT. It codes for CSAGTGGDQPQHF.